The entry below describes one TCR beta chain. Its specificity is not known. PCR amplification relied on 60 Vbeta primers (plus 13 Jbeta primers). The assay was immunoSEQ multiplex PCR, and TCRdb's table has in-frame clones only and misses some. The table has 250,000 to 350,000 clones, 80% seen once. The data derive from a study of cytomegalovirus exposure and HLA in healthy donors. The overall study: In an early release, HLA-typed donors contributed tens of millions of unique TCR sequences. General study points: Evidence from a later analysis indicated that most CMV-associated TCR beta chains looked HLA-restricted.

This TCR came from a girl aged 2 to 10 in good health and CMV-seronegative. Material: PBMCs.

CDR3 sequence reads: CASSFFSSPRRLQETQYF. The CDR3 coding sequence is TGCGCCAGCAGCTTTTTTTCGAGCCCGCGCAGGCTTCAAGAGACCCAGTACTTC. This chain connects TRBV5-1 to TRBJ2-5; unclear D gene. The CDR3 is 18 amino acids. The V gene lost 2 bases and the J gene lost 2 bases, with 22 bases spanning the gap. Looked up from germline, CDR1 is SGHRS and CDR2 is YFSETQ.